This TCR beta chain was captured in a study of blood T cells in healthy people across ages. Across the whole study: Template switching caught about one barcoded beta molecule for each two T cells. The study, taken as a whole, reports: As age increased, TCR beta diversity per million T cells fell in a roughly linear fashion.

This CDR3 region has 16 residues. Trimming removed 2 bases at V and 0 bases at J, with 11 bases between. Germline CDR1 LGHDT, CDR2 YNNKEL (reference sequence). Combining a sample-barcoded 5' primer with a J-beta primer mix, a second PCR ran for 7 to 11 cycles. TCRdb ran MiXCR on the 5' RACE reads and lists one entry per CDR3 protein. Altogether about 1,000,000 distinct CDR3 sequences are present, under 45% being singletons, with the ten largest covering approximately 20%. This clonotype was observed a few times. Its antigen is not identified. Sequencing was carried out using blood. The sequence derives from a woman aged 55-75 years in good health. J is TRBJ2-4 and V is TRBV3-1, with D perhaps assigned TRBD1 or TRBD2 (5 bases each). The CDR3: CASSQYRDLAKNIQYF. CDR3 in DNA: TGTGCCAGCAGCCAATACCGGGACCTAGCCAAAAACATTCAGTACTTC.